The entry that follows covers one TCR beta chain sequence. In the same sample, other DNA sequences code for this CDR3. Trimming shortened V by 6 bases and J by 8 bases, and 13 bases separated the two germline ends. This CDR3 is 12 amino acids long. Germline V gene data show CDR1 as MNHEY and CDR2 as SVGAGI. The data stem from a study of blood T cell repertoires in COVID-19. The method was immunoSEQ multiplex PCR; TCRdb's version includes in-frame clones alone and lacks a portion of them. The repertoire includes roughly 250,000 clones, roughly 87% of them detected once, and approximately 7.5% sits in the top ten.

The clonotype was recovered from a man aged 55 to 70 who had recovered from COVID-19. Sequencing input: peripheral blood. The V call is TRBV6-5, the J call TRBJ1-2, with D tentatively TRBD1 (6 bases). CDR3 sequence (DNA): TGTGCCAGCAGCAGGGTGAGGGGGGGCTACACCTTC. Translated: CASSRVRGGYTF.